This TCR beta chain was identified during a study of CD8 T cells in Susac syndrome. CDR1 and CDR2 (germline): SGHRS, YFSETQ. The CDR3 sequence is 16 residues long. V was pared by 2 bases and J by 6 bases, with 20 bases between. Sequencing of TCR beta covered CD8+ and CD4+ T cells obtained from blood. The multiple sclerosis control cohort comprised treatment-naive individuals presenting with stable or active relapsing-remitting disease. TEMRA cells were enriched by FACS, while CD8+ and CD4+ T cells were obtained through a negative isolation that was performed magnetically. The RNA, about 0.5 to 1 ug, was put through reverse transcription using random hexamers. With immunoSEQ multiplex PCR, TCR beta CDR3 was amplified across 54 Vbeta and 13 Jbeta. TCRdb fed the immunoSEQ multiplex PCR reads into MiXCR, producing one record per CDR3 protein. This table has just over 300,000 distinct CDR3 sequences, around 92% appearing once.

The genes are TRBV5-1 and TRBJ1-1, with TRBD1 as a possible D gene (6 bases). The sequence was obtained from a human donor with multiple sclerosis. The sequenced sample was CD4+ T cells from PBMCs. The CDR3 spells CASSFTAGGSLPEAFF. The CDR3 DNA reads TGCGCCAGCAGCTTCACCGCGGGGGGCTCTCTCCCTGAAGCTTTCTTT.